Listed below are T cell receptor beta chains from one sample, sequenced in a study of blood T cell repertoires in COVID-19. Produced via immunoSEQ multiplex PCR; TCRdb's table is partial and in-frame only. The table has fewer than 500,000 clones, approximately 89% seen once. The sequenced sample consisted of PBMCs or T cells enriched from blood (not recorded which). Every receptor here comes from a man aged 25-45 years who had recovered from COVID-19. The CDR3 runs from the conserved cysteine through the conserved F or W. D genes are given only for firm matches. For some rows the clone size is stated as once, few or many, or as a class when expanded; others skip it.

abundance	v_gene	d_gene	j_gene	CDR3nt	CDR3aa
-	TRBV4-3	-	TRBJ1-6	TGCGCCAGCAGCCAACTACAGGGTAATTCACCCCTCCACTTT	CASSQLQGNSPLHF
-	TRBV9	TRBD2	TRBJ2-5	TGTGCCAGCAGCGTAGCGGGGGTAGCGGGACCCCAAGAGACCCAGTACTTC	CASSVAGVAGPQETQYF
-	TRBV9	-	TRBJ2-7	TGTGCCAGCAGCGTAGGAGATCGGGGGTACGAGCAGTACTTC	CASSVGDRGYEQYF
-	TRBV7-8	-	TRBJ1-2	TGTGCCAGCAGCTTAGAGCAGGGGAGATACTATGGCTACACCTTC	CASSLEQGRYYGYTF
-	TRBV9	TRBD1	TRBJ1-1	TGTGCCAGCAGCGGAGGGACAGTCTCTGAAGCTTTCTTT	CASSGGTVSEAFF
-	TRBV5-4	TRBD2	TRBJ2-1	TGTGCCAGCAGCTTCGGCGGGGGGCCTGGGAATGAGCAGTTCTTC	CASSFGGGPGNEQFF
-	TRBV10-2	TRBD1	TRBJ1-4	TGCGCCAGCAGCGACAGGGAGGCTAATGAAAAACTGTTTTTT	CASSDREANEKLFF
-	TRBV12-3/TRBV12-4	-	TRBJ2-5	TGTGCCAGCAGTTTCCCGGGAGAGACCCAGTACTTC	CASSFPGETQYF
-	TRBV3-1/TRBV3-2	TRBD1	TRBJ1-5	TGTGCCAGCAGCCTTACCGGACAGGGAGATCAGCCCCAGCATTTT	CASSLTGQGDQPQHF
-	TRBV12-3/TRBV12-4	-	TRBJ2-1	TGTGCCAGCAGAACCGCAGGGATGTATGAGCAGTTCTTC	CASRTAGMYEQFF
-	TRBV6-5	-	TRBJ1-1	TGTGCCAGCCTCCGGGAACAGGGAAGAAAAGCTTTCTTT	CASLREQGRKAFF
once	TRBV7-8	TRBD1	TRBJ1-4	TGTGCCAGCAGCTTAGGACAGGGGGGATCTAATGAAAAACTGTTTTTT	CASSLGQGGSNEKLFF
few	TRBV10-2	TRBD1	TRBJ1-5	TGCGCCAGCAGAACGGGACAGGGAAATCAGCCCCAGCATTTT	CASRTGQGNQPQHF
few	TRBV21-1	-	TRBJ1-2	TGTGCCAGCAGCACCCCCCCGGGAGAGGGGATAGTCTTCCCATATGGCTACACCTTC	CASSTPPGEGIVFPYGYTF
-	TRBV6-6	TRBD2	TRBJ2-3	TGTGCCAGCACCGAGAGGACTAGCGGGTCCACAGATACGCAGTATTTT	CASTERTSGSTDTQYF
-	TRBV19	-	TRBJ2-1	TGTGCCAGTAGTAGGACGAGCGGCTACAATGAGCAGTTCTTC	CASSRTSGYNEQFF
-	TRBV7-9	TRBD1	TRBJ2-5	TGTGCCAGCAGTCATACAGGGGCGACAGAGACCCAGTACTTC	CASSHTGATETQYF
-	TRBV19	-	TRBJ1-1	TGTGCCAGTAGTGGCTGGGACATCTCGAACACTGAAGCTTTCTTT	CASSGWDISNTEAFF
-	TRBV4-1	TRBD1	TRBJ1-5	TGCGCCAGCAGCGCGGACAGGGTTGGTCAGCCCCAGCATTTT	CASSADRVGQPQHF
once	TRBV9	-	TRBJ2-1	TGTGCCAGCAGCGTAGTTGGGAGCTCCTACAATGAGCAGTTCTTC	CASSVVGSSYNEQFF
-	TRBV2	-	TRBJ2-3	TGTGCCAGCAGTACCGGAGCTACAGATACGCAGTATTTT	CASSTGATDTQYF
-	TRBV4-3	-	TRBJ2-6	TGCGCCAGCAGCCAAGATCGGGGGTGGAAGGGCTCTGGGGCCAACGTCCTGACTTTC	CASSQDRGWKGSGANVLTF
-	TRBV30	-	TRBJ1-1	TGTGCCTGGAGGAGTGGGGGGTTTAGCGCTGAAGCTTTCTTT	CAWRSGGFSAEAFF
-	TRBV5-1	TRBD1	TRBJ2-7	TGCGCCAGCAGCTTCCTTCGGACAGGCCCTTACGAGCAGTACTTC	CASSFLRTGPYEQYF
-	TRBV12-3/TRBV12-4	-	TRBJ1-2	TGTGCCAGCAGTTACAGGTCCAGGAGTGGCTACACCTTC	CASSYRSRSGYTF
-	TRBV10-2	-	TRBJ2-3	TGCGCCAGCAGAATGACTAGATCGGCAGATACGCAGTATTTT	CASRMTRSADTQYF
-	TRBV19	-	TRBJ1-5	TGTGCCAGTAGTATGTTGTCAGGGGACAATCAGCCCCAGCATTTT	CASSMLSGDNQPQHF
-	TRBV11-3	-	TRBJ2-4	TGTGCCAGCAGCTTAGGCGGGGTTGACATTCAGTACTTC	CASSLGGVDIQYF
-	TRBV11-1	TRBD1	TRBJ2-7	TGTGCCAGCAGCTTAGAGGGGACAGGGAACGAGCAGTACTTC	CASSLEGTGNEQYF
-	TRBV27	-	TRBJ1-5	TGTGCCAGCGCAGCAGGGGCTGGTAGCAATCAGCCCCAGCATTTT	CASAAGAGSNQPQHF
few	TRBV30	-	TRBJ1-5	TGTGCCTGGAGTGTAGTAGGGGGCAATCAGCCCCAGCATTTT	CAWSVVGGNQPQHF
-	TRBV4-2	TRBD1	TRBJ1-1	TGTGCCAGCAGCCACGGACAGGTCGCCACTGAAGCTTTCTTT	CASSHGQVATEAFF
-	TRBV6-2/TRBV6-3	TRBD1	TRBJ1-6	TGTGCCAGCAGTGACCCGACAGGGACCTCACCCCTCCACTTT	CASSDPTGTSPLHF
-	TRBV5-1	-	TRBJ1-4	TGCGCCAGCAGCTTGGTAGGGGGAGAAAAACTGTTTTTT	CASSLVGGEKLFF
-	TRBV7-2	-	TRBJ1-1	TGTGCCAGCAGCTTAGTTGGAGGGAAAGCTTTCTTT	CASSLVGGKAFF
few	TRBV5-6	-	TRBJ2-3	TGTGCCAGCAGCTTCCCCACAGCTACGCAGCAGTATTTT	CASSFPTATQQYF
once	TRBV7-8	-	TRBJ1-1	TGTGCCAGCAGCTTGTTAAGGGGGGGGAACACTGAAGCTTTCTTT	CASSLLRGGNTEAFF
few	TRBV4-1	TRBD1	TRBJ2-3	TGCGCCAGCAGCCCACGCGAGACAGGGGTCCTCACAGATACGCAGTATTTT	CASSPRETGVLTDTQYF
-	TRBV29-1	-	TRBJ2-5	TGCAGCGTTTATCAAGAGACCCAGTACTTC	CSVYQETQYF
-	TRBV5-1	-	TRBJ2-5	TGCGCCAGCAGCTTGGTGCAGCAAGAGACCCAGTACTTC	CASSLVQQETQYF
-	TRBV6-4	TRBD1	TRBJ2-1	TGTGCCAGCAGTGTAAGACAGGGGGCCAATGAGCAGTTCTTC	CASSVRQGANEQFF
-	TRBV21-1	-	TRBJ2-6	TGTGCCAGCAGCTTGCGTTGGGGGCTTTCTGGGGCCAACGTCCTGACTTTC	CASSLRWGLSGANVLTF
-	TRBV7-9	-	TRBJ1-2	TGTGCCAGTACCCGGGGAGATAACTATGGCTACACCTTC	CASTRGDNYGYTF
once	TRBV29-1	-	TRBJ1-2	TGCAGCGTTGAAGCCCAGGACTATGGCTACACCTTC	CSVEAQDYGYTF
-	TRBV30	TRBD1	TRBJ2-7	TGTGCCTGGAGCGGGACAGGGACAGATCGGTACTTC	CAWSGTGTDRYF
-	TRBV5-6	TRBD1	TRBJ1-5	TGTGCCAGCAGCCGGTCCCGGGACAGGGCACATAGCAATCAGCCCCAGCATTTT	CASSRSRDRAHSNQPQHF
-	TRBV18	-	TRBJ2-1	TGTGCCAGCTCACGATCGGTTGTGACAGTCTACAATGAGCAGTTCTTC	CASSRSVVTVYNEQFF
once	TRBV7-2	-	TRBJ1-4	TGTGCCAGCAGCCCAGGGGTAGTTGAAAAACTGTTTTTT	CASSPGVVEKLFF
few	TRBV29-1	-	TRBJ1-5	TGCAGCGGGCGGACTTTTAGCAATCAGCCCCAGCATTTT	CSGRTFSNQPQHF
few	TRBV7-9	-	TRBJ1-1	TGTGCCAGCAGCCTTACTTTTACTTTCTTT	CASSLTFTFF
-	TRBV2	TRBD2	TRBJ2-2	TGTGCCAGCGAACAGCGGGGGGGCGGTGGAACCGGGGAGCTGTTTTTT	CASEQRGGGGTGELFF
once	TRBV4-2	TRBD1	TRBJ1-5	TGTGCCAGCAGCCACAACGGCGGACAGGGAACCCAGCATTTT	CASSHNGGQGTQHF
-	TRBV6-5	TRBD2	TRBJ2-2	TGTGCCAGCAGTTACGAAGCGGGGCAGGGCACCGGGGAGCTGTTTTTT	CASSYEAGQGTGELFF
-	TRBV7-9	-	TRBJ2-2	TGTGCCAGCAGCCCAACCGGGGGACCTACCGGGGAGCTGTTTTTT	CASSPTGGPTGELFF
-	TRBV6-4	-	TRBJ2-3	TGTGCCAGCAGTGACTCGACAGGACCTAGCACAGATACGCAGTATTTT	CASSDSTGPSTDTQYF